The 20 T cell receptor beta chains in this list originate from one sample, sequenced in a study of T cells in Graves' hyperthyroidism and ophthalmopathy. What was amplified from RNA transcripts were TCR beta CDR3 regions. RT-PCR in the first round (using the HTBI primer set) targeted the TCR CDR3. MiXCR was run by TCRdb on the multiplex PCR reads, yielding one entry per CDR3 protein. The sample contains 750,000 to 900,000 distinct CDR3 sequences, 35% to 45% of which appear only once. The specimen sequenced was blood. These receptors came from a man younger than 35 with Graves' hyperthyroidism.

Notes on this clonotype: Here the CDR3 omits its conserved ending phenylalanine or tryptophan, so a read error is the likely source. The chain has TRBV5-1 and TRBJ2-7; 9 bases match TRBD1. The germline V gene encodes CDR1 SGHRS and CDR2 YFSETQ. V lost 1 base and J lost 5; bases outside the gene matches: 4. The CDR3 runs to 14 residues. CDR3 in DNA: TGCGCCAGCAGCTTGCTAGGGACAGGGAACGAGCAGTACTTG. This translates into CASSLLGTGNEQYL.

This clonotype has just one count. A much larger clone sits a single nucleotide away, making a read error possible. V is TRBV7-6 and J is TRBJ1-1; 7 bases agree with TRBD1. The CDR3 loop spans 13 amino acids. With V trimmed by 5 bases and J by 5 bases, 5 bases remained unmatched. Germline assignment: CDR1 SGHVS and CDR2 FNYEAQ. The CDR3 coding sequence is TGTGCCAGCAGCGGGGAACAGGGGACTGAAGCTTTCTTT. It specifies CASSGEQGTEAFF.

This rearrangement joins TRBV14 to TRBJ2-2, with 7 positions matching TRBD2. The CDR3 runs to 17 residues. J lost 7 bases, V lost 0 bases, and 11 bases had no gene match. Germline assignment: CDR1 SGHDN and CDR2 FVKESK. CDR3 sequence (DNA): TGTGCCAGCAGCCAAGATGGGGGAGCCCGGGGGGACGGGGAGCTGTTTTTT. Protein: CASSQDGGARGDGELFF.

With respect to this clonotype: Germline and junction disagree at one end, which may indicate a read error. The chain uses TRBV15 and TRBJ1-5; D is ambiguous. CDR1 is LNHNV and CDR2 is YYDKDF in the germline V gene (reference sequence). This CDR3 is 15 amino acids long. In nucleotides, the CDR3 is TGTACCACCAGCACAGATGCCGGCGGCAATCAGCCCCAGCATTTT. Translation gives CTTSTDAGGNQPQHF.

Points on this clonotype: A much larger clone differs by one base, so this may be a read error. This sequence joins TRBV5-1 and TRBJ1-1, with D possibly being TRBD1 (5 bases). CDR3 size: 15 residues. Germline V lookup: CDR1 SGHRS, CDR2 YFSETQ. V was cut by 5 bases and J by 4 bases, with 18 bases left in between. CDR3 in DNA: TGCGCCAGCAGTCTCAGGGATGCCACGAGCACTGAAGCTTTCTTT. Its translation is CASSLRDATSTEAFF.

As regards this clonotype: This could be a read error, since a much larger clone is one nucleotide away. Without the conserved terminal phenylalanine or tryptophan, this CDR3 likely stems from a read error. The genes are TRBV9 and TRBJ2-7; D remains unclear. V shed 4 bases and J shed 3 bases, with 8 bases lying between them. The germline gives CDR1 SGDLS, CDR2 YYNGEE. The CDR3 spans 12 residues. The CDR3 here is CASSPFSYEQYI. As DNA, the CDR3 is TGTGCCAGCAGCCCCTTCAGCTACGAGCAGTACATC.

A note on this clonotype: A read error may be the cause here, since a much bigger clone is one base away. V and J are TRBV20-1 and TRBJ2-7, with D hard to call. V lost 1 base and J lost 1, with 5 bases in between. This CDR3 has 12 residues. Germline values: CDR1 DFQATT, CDR2 SNEGSKA (reference sequence). CDR3 in amino acids: CSARVRSYEQYF. DNA of the CDR3: TGCAGTGCTAGAGTTCGGTCCTACGAGCAGTACTTC.

Worth noting for this clonotype: This may stem from a read error, because a much larger clone lies one nucleotide away. J is TRBJ2-2 and V is TRBV7-6; TRBD2 might be the D (6 bases). The CDR3 runs to 13 residues. Looked up from germline, CDR1 is SGHVS and CDR2 is FNYEAQ. CDR3 amino acids: CASSLGEAGGLFF. The CDR3 DNA follows: TGTGCCAGCAGCTTAGGGGAAGCCGGGGGGCTGTTTTTT.

This clonotype was observed at least ten times. The chain links TRBV7-8 to TRBJ1-2; TRBD1 is a possible D gene (6 bases). CDR3 length equals 13 residues. Germline V gives CDR1 SGHVS, CDR2 FQNEAQ. V gave up 5 bases and J gave up 2 bases, with 9 bases separating them. CDR3 DNA: TGTGCCAGCAGCCGCGACAGGAACTATGGCTACACCTTC. It encodes CASSRDRNYGYTF. Full variable domain (remainder filled in from reference TRBV7-8 and TRBJ1-2): GAGVSQSPRYKVAKRGQDVALRCDPISGHVSLFWYQQALGQGPEFLTYFQNEAQLDKSGLPSDRFFAERPEGSVSTLKIQRTQQEDSAVYLCASSRDRNYGYTFGSGTRLTVV.

The chain combines TRBV16 with TRBJ2-7; unclear D gene. CDR3 length equals 12 residues. Deletions cut 4 bases from V and 6 bases from J, with 10 bases between. Germline CDR1 is KGHSY and CDR2 is FQNENV. CDR3 sequence reads: CASSPSRSEQYF. The CDR3 region has the DNA TGTGCCAGCAGCCCATCTAGGAGCGAGCAGTACTTC. Filled out from reference TRBV16 and TRBJ2-7, the complete variable domain reads GEEVAQTPKHLVRGEGQKAKLYCAPIKGHSYVFWYQQVLKNEFKFLISFQNENVFDETGMPKERFSAKCLPNSPCSLEIQATKLEDSAVYFCASSPSRSEQYFGPGTRLTVT.

This clonotype occurred many times. This chain links TRBV2 with TRBJ2-2; weak D call: TRBD2 (5 bases). The ends were cut back, 8 bases at V and 5 bases at J, with 12 bases in the middle. This CDR3 is 13 amino acids long. Per the germline V gene, CDR1 is SNHLY and CDR2 is FYNNEI. The CDR3 DNA follows: TGTGCCAGCTTGCGGGTGGCGACCGGGGAGCTGTTTTTT. This sequence encodes CASLRVATGELFF.

The chain links TRBV29-1 to TRBJ2-5, with D uncertain. There are 9 residues in the CDR3. Looked up from germline, CDR1 is SQVTM and CDR2 is ANQGSEA. In nucleotides, the CDR3 is TGCGGGATCCAAGAGACCCAGTACTTC. It encodes CGIQETQYF.

The genes are TRBV5-1 and TRBJ2-7; 8 bases match TRBD2. Germline V gives CDR1 SGHRS, CDR2 YFSETQ. V lost 0 bases and J lost 0; bases outside the gene matches: 5. The CDR3 contains 16 residues. CDR3 in amino acids: CASSLGGSGDSYEQYF. In nucleotides, the CDR3 is TGCGCCAGCAGCTTGGGGGGTAGCGGGGACTCCTACGAGCAGTACTTC.

The chain carries TRBV7-2 and TRBJ2-5, with a weak D call TRBD1 (7 bases). Trimming took off 6 bases at V and 5 bases at J, with 16 bases between the two ends. Germline V CDR1 and CDR2: SGHTA, FQGNSA. The CDR3 is 14 amino acids. The DNA for the CDR3 is TGTGCCAGCAGTATAGCATCAGGGGGGGAGACCCAGTACTTC. The encoded protein is CASSIASGGETQYF. Filled out from reference TRBV7-2 and TRBJ2-5, the complete variable domain reads GAGVSQSPSNKVTEKGKDVELRCDPISGHTALYWYRQSLGQGLEFLIYFQGNSAPDKSGLPSDRFSAERTGGSVSTLTIQRTQQEDSAVYLCASSIASGGETQYFGPGTRLLVL.

V and J are TRBV6-5 and TRBJ2-5, with D possibly being TRBD1 (7 bases). The germline V and J ends were trimmed by 6 bases and 5 bases, with 19 bases remaining between them. Germline V gives CDR1 MNHEY, CDR2 SVGAGI. This CDR3 is 15 amino acids long. CDR3 in amino acids: CASRFDRVGGETQYF. The CDR3 bases are TGTGCCAGCAGATTCGACAGGGTGGGGGGCGAGACCCAGTACTTC.

The V call is TRBV29-1, the J call TRBJ1-2; D is ambiguous. This CDR3 contains 14 residues. The V and J ends lost 8 bases and 4 bases respectively, with 20 bases between them. Germline V lookup: CDR1 SQVTM, CDR2 ANQGSEA. Here the CDR3 reads CSIAPLTFLYGYTF. DNA for the CDR3: TGCAGCATTGCCCCTCTGACATTCCTCTATGGCTACACCTTC. Based on the CDR3 plus reference TRBV29-1 and TRBJ1-2, the full variable domain is SAVISQKPSRDICQRGTSLTIQCQVDSQVTMMFWYRQQPGQSLTLIATANQGSEATYESGFVIDKFPISRPNLTFSTLTVSNMSPEDSSIYLCSIAPLTFLYGYTFGSGTRLTVV.

This clonotype was seen more than once but under ten times. The CDR3 region is CASSRRQGWETQYF. DNA for the CDR3: TGTGCCAGCAGCCGAAGACAGGGTTGGGAGACCCAGTACTTC. The J gene is TRBJ2-5, the V gene TRBV11-2, with 7 bases that match TRBD1. CDR1 is SGHAT and CDR2 is FQNNGV in the germline V gene. CDR3 size: 14 residues. V gave up 5 bases and J gave up 5 bases; unmatched junction bases: 8. Combining the CDR3 with reference TRBV11-2 and TRBJ2-5 gives the whole variable domain EAGVAQSPRYKIIEKRQSVAFWCNPISGHATLYWYQQILGQGPKLLIQFQNNGVVDDSQLPKDRFSAERLKGVDSTLKIQPAKLEDSAVYLCASSRRQGWETQYFGPGTRLLVL.

The chain links TRBV25-1 to TRBJ1-4, with a tentative D call TRBD1 (5 bases). The CDR3 is made up of 11 amino acids. The germline V gene has CDR1 MGHDK and CDR2 SYGVNS. CDR3: CARGLGGKLFF. The CDR3 nucleotides are TGTGCTAGAGGTCTCGGGGGTAAACTGTTTTTT. Supplemented by reference TRBV25-1 and TRBJ1-4, the full variable domain reads EADIYQTPRYLVIGTGKKITLECSQTMGHDKMYWYQQDPGMELHLIHYSYGVNSTEKGDLSSESTVSRIRTEHFPLTLESARPSHTSQYLCARGLGGKLFFGSGTQLSVL.

This CDR3 reads CSVEDGRGYEQYF. In nucleotides, the CDR3 is TGCAGCGTTGAAGACGGCAGGGGGTACGAGCAGTACTTC. V is TRBV29-1 and J is TRBJ2-7, with TRBD1 identical over 7 bases. The germline V gene has CDR1 SQVTM and CDR2 ANQGSEA. V was pared by 0 bases and J by 4 bases, with 3 bases of the junction left unmatched. This CDR3 is 13 amino acids long.

In DNA, the CDR3 is TGTGCCACCAGTGATCCTTTGGGGGAGCAGTTCTTC. It encodes CATSDPLGEQFF. The V and J genes are TRBV24-1 and TRBJ2-1; D gene uncertain. Germline V gives CDR1 KGHDR, CDR2 SFDVKD. The CDR3 totals 12 residues. Trimming left V 3 bases short and J 10 bases short, with 9 bases between.